Sequencing of this TCR beta chain was carried out in a study of OX40 agonist ivuxolimab in advanced cancers. Study-level information: Prior checkpoint blockade (anti-PD-1, anti-PD-L1 or anti-CTLA-4) was permitted; around 39% had it.

Sequenced by immunoSEQ multiplex PCR; TCRdb stores in-frame clones only, minus some. Of around 82,000 clones in the sample, 70% to 90% were seen once. V was trimmed by 1 base and J by 3 bases, leaving 11 bases between them. Germline assignment: CDR1 SGHDT and CDR2 YYEEEE. The CDR3 has 16 amino acids. Sequenced material: CD4+ or CD8+ T cells sorted from blood, taken in a trial of the OX40 agonist ivuxolimab. V and J are TRBV5-6 and TRBJ2-6; no firm D call. The sequence came from an adult with an advanced solid tumor such as melanoma, head and neck, liver or kidney cancer. CDR3 region: CASSLRTLGGANVLTF. The CDR3 DNA is TGTGCCAGCAGCTTGAGGACCCTTGGTGGGGCCAACGTCCTGACTTTC.